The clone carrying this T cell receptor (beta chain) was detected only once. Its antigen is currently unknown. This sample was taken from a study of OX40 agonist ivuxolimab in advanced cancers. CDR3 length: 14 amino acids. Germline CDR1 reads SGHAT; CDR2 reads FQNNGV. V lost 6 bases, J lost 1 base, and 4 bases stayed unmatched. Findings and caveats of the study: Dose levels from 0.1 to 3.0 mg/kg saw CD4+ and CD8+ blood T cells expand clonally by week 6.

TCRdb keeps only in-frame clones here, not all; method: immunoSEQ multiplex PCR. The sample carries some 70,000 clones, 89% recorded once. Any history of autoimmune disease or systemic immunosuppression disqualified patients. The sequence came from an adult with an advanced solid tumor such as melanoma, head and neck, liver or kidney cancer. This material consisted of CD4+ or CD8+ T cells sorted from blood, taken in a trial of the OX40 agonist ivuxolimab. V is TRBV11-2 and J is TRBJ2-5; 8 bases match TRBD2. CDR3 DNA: TGTGCCAGCAGACGGGGGGGAATCCAAGAGACCCAGTACTTC. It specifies CASRRGGIQETQYF.